The source of this TCR beta chain is a study of CD8 T cells in Susac syndrome. Study-level findings and limits: The authors acknowledged that the study's TCR sequencing and HLA analysis involved relatively few individuals.

On this clonotype itself: The antigen remains undetermined.

CDR3 length equals 13 residues. Trimming left V 5 bases short and J 4 bases short, with 9 bases between. Isolation of CD8+ and CD4+ T cells was performed negatively, whereas enrichment of TEMRA cells was done by FACS. An amount of RNA that ranged from roughly 0.5 to 1 ug was reverse transcribed with random hexamers. TCR beta CDR3 was amplified by immunoSEQ multiplex PCR. This amplification extended across 54 Vbeta and 13 Jbeta segments. TCRdb analysed the immunoSEQ multiplex PCR reads with MiXCR anew, one entry per CDR3 protein. The profile covers over 300,000 distinct CDR3 sequences, with about 90% appearing a single time and 0.065% taken by the ten largest.

The V and J genes are TRBV12-3 or TRBV12-4 and TRBJ1-5; D unclear. This clonotype originated in a human donor with multiple sclerosis. What was sequenced was CD4+ T cells from PBMCs. The CDR3 region has the DNA TGTGCCAGCAGTCGTGTACGGAATCAGCCCCAGCATTTT. Its protein product is CASSRVRNQPQHF.